Listed below are T cell receptor beta chains from one sample, sequenced in a study of technical replicates of blood from a few donors. Data came from immunoSEQ multiplex PCR; TCRdb stores just in-frame clones and leaves some out. Of roughly 79,000 clones listed, more than 80% are singletons. What was sequenced was PBMCs. These receptors were taken from a human donor in good health. Some clones in this sample may be carry-over from other donors' samples. Both conserved end residues are part of each CDR3. Fields, in order: clone size, D gene, J gene, V gene, CDR3 protein, CDR3 DNA. The D gene is left open where the match is weak. Rows may omit the clone size; those that give it use once, few, many or a size class.

clone size: -; D gene: -; J gene: TRBJ2-3; V gene: TRBV5-1; CDR3 protein: CASSLVADPKTADTQYF; CDR3 DNA: TGCGCCAGCAGCTTGGTCGCAGACCCTAAGACTGCAGATACGCAGTATTTT
clone size: -; D gene: TRBD2; J gene: TRBJ2-7; V gene: TRBV19; CDR3 protein: CASSMTSGTHEQYF; CDR3 DNA: TGTGCCAGTAGTATGACTAGCGGGACCCACGAGCAGTACTTC
clone size: few; D gene: -; J gene: TRBJ1-2; V gene: TRBV20-1; CDR3 protein: CSAFAGYGYTF; CDR3 DNA: TGCAGTGCTTTTGCAGGCTATGGCTACACCTTC
clone size: -; D gene: TRBD2; J gene: TRBJ2-3; V gene: TRBV29-1; CDR3 protein: CSVWTSGGPSTDTQYF; CDR3 DNA: TGCAGCGTTTGGACTAGCGGGGGACCTAGCACAGATACGCAGTATTTT
clone size: -; D gene: -; J gene: TRBJ1-6; V gene: TRBV30; CDR3 protein: CAWTTGKHNSPLHF; CDR3 DNA: TGTGCCTGGACAACAGGGAAGCATAATTCACCCCTCCACTTT
clone size: -; D gene: TRBD2; J gene: TRBJ2-2; V gene: TRBV4-2; CDR3 protein: CASSQGLAAVELFF; CDR3 DNA: TGTGCCAGCAGCCAAGGGCTAGCGGCAGTGGAGCTGTTTTTT
clone size: -; D gene: -; J gene: TRBJ2-2; V gene: TRBV7-9; CDR3 protein: CASSLIRLLNTGELFF; CDR3 DNA: TGTGCCAGCAGCTTAATCCGACTTCTGAACACCGGGGAGCTGTTTTTT
clone size: -; D gene: TRBD2; J gene: TRBJ2-1; V gene: TRBV7-9; CDR3 protein: CASSYPIPQRGGQEQFF; CDR3 DNA: TGTGCCAGCAGCTACCCCATCCCCCAGCGGGGGGGCCAGGAGCAGTTCTTC
clone size: -; D gene: -; J gene: TRBJ1-1; V gene: TRBV30; CDR3 protein: CAWKIRGVQNTEAFF; CDR3 DNA: TGTGCCTGGAAGATCAGGGGAGTTCAGAACACTGAAGCTTTCTTT
clone size: -; D gene: -; J gene: TRBJ2-1; V gene: TRBV7-9; CDR3 protein: CASSPMGLPRDEQFF; CDR3 DNA: TGTGCCAGCAGCCCTATGGGACTTCCTCGGGATGAGCAGTTCTTC
clone size: -; D gene: TRBD2; J gene: TRBJ2-7; V gene: TRBV11-2; CDR3 protein: CASSHGGLAAYEQYF; CDR3 DNA: TGTGCCAGCAGCCACGGAGGTCTAGCGGCCTACGAGCAGTACTTC
clone size: once; D gene: TRBD2; J gene: TRBJ2-1; V gene: TRBV6-6; CDR3 protein: CASSKGLAGIDEQFF; CDR3 DNA: TGTGCCAGCAGTAAGGGACTAGCGGGAATCGATGAGCAGTTCTTC
clone size: -; D gene: -; J gene: TRBJ2-2; V gene: TRBV5-1; CDR3 protein: CASSHENPGELFF; CDR3 DNA: TGCGCCAGCAGCCACGAGAACCCCGGGGAGCTGTTTTTT
clone size: -; D gene: -; J gene: TRBJ2-2; V gene: TRBV11-2; CDR3 protein: CASREWGGDLRTGELFF; CDR3 DNA: TGTGCCAGCAGGGAATGGGGGGGCGATTTAAGGACCGGGGAGCTGTTTTTT
clone size: -; D gene: TRBD2; J gene: TRBJ2-5; V gene: TRBV5-6; CDR3 protein: CASSFSGRKETQYF; CDR3 DNA: TGTGCCAGCAGCTTTAGCGGGAGGAAAGAGACCCAGTACTTC
clone size: few; D gene: TRBD1; J gene: TRBJ1-5; V gene: TRBV15; CDR3 protein: CATSSDRGPNQPQHF; CDR3 DNA: TGTGCCACCAGCAGCGACAGGGGCCCCAATCAGCCCCAGCATTTT
clone size: -; D gene: -; J gene: TRBJ1-1; V gene: TRBV9; CDR3 protein: CASSPGQMNTEAFF; CDR3 DNA: TGTGCCAGCAGCCCCGGACAGATGAACACTGAAGCTTTCTTT
clone size: -; D gene: -; J gene: TRBJ2-5; V gene: TRBV5-1; CDR3 protein: CASRIGLGGQETQYF; CDR3 DNA: TGCGCCAGCAGAATTGGTTTGGGGGGCCAAGAGACCCAGTACTTC
clone size: -; D gene: TRBD1; J gene: TRBJ2-7; V gene: TRBV7-9; CDR3 protein: CASSQDRDEQYF; CDR3 DNA: TGTGCCAGCAGCCAAGACAGGGACGAGCAGTACTTC
clone size: -; D gene: TRBD1; J gene: TRBJ1-6; V gene: TRBV25-1; CDR3 protein: CASMRTGSSPLHF; CDR3 DNA: TGTGCCAGCATGAGGACAGGATCTTCACCCCTCCACTTT
clone size: once; D gene: TRBD2; J gene: TRBJ2-5; V gene: TRBV7-2; CDR3 protein: CASSLVLAGGPRETQYF; CDR3 DNA: TGTGCCAGCAGCTTAGTACTAGCGGGAGGGCCGAGGGAGACCCAGTACTTC
clone size: -; D gene: TRBD1; J gene: TRBJ1-6; V gene: TRBV30; CDR3 protein: CAWQGTDNSPLHF; CDR3 DNA: TGTGCCTGGCAGGGGACAGATAATTCACCCCTCCACTTT
clone size: -; D gene: -; J gene: TRBJ1-1; V gene: TRBV7-2; CDR3 protein: CASSLGAQATEAFF; CDR3 DNA: TGTGCCAGCAGCTTAGGGGCACAGGCCACTGAAGCTTTCTTT
clone size: -; D gene: -; J gene: TRBJ2-7; V gene: TRBV4-1; CDR3 protein: CASSQDRRYEQYF; CDR3 DNA: TGCGCCAGCAGCCAAGATCGGCGGTACGAGCAGTACTTC
clone size: -; D gene: TRBD1; J gene: TRBJ1-5; V gene: TRBV7-6; CDR3 protein: CASSLDRGHDQPQHF; CDR3 DNA: TGTGCCAGCAGCCTGGACAGGGGGCATGATCAGCCCCAGCATTTT
clone size: -; D gene: -; J gene: TRBJ2-7; V gene: TRBV6-1; CDR3 protein: CASSEAAVTYEQYF; CDR3 DNA: TGTGCCAGCAGTGAAGCGGCGGTTACCTACGAGCAGTACTTC
clone size: once; D gene: TRBD2; J gene: TRBJ2-1; V gene: TRBV5-1; CDR3 protein: CASSLASGSSYNEQFF; CDR3 DNA: TGCGCCAGCAGCTTGGCTAGCGGGAGCTCCTACAATGAGCAGTTCTTC
clone size: -; D gene: TRBD1; J gene: TRBJ1-1; V gene: TRBV29-1; CDR3 protein: CSGDRGLSIAEAFF; CDR3 DNA: TGCAGCGGGGACAGGGGGCTTTCCATAGCTGAAGCTTTCTTT
clone size: -; D gene: TRBD1; J gene: TRBJ1-1; V gene: TRBV29-1; CDR3 protein: CSAMEGGGAFF; CDR3 DNA: TGCAGCGCAATGGAAGGGGGCGGGGCTTTCTTT
clone size: -; D gene: TRBD2; J gene: TRBJ2-3; V gene: TRBV5-1; CDR3 protein: CASSTYGRAPDTQYF; CDR3 DNA: TGCGCCAGCAGCACTTACGGGAGGGCCCCAGATACGCAGTATTTT
clone size: -; D gene: -; J gene: TRBJ1-6; V gene: TRBV11-2; CDR3 protein: CASSLHSNSPLHF; CDR3 DNA: TGTGCCAGCAGCTTACACAGCAATTCACCCCTCCACTTT
clone size: -; D gene: -; J gene: TRBJ2-3; V gene: TRBV7-9; CDR3 protein: CASSLGAAGDTQYF; CDR3 DNA: TGTGCCAGCAGCTTAGGGGCAGCGGGAGATACGCAGTATTTT
clone size: once; D gene: -; J gene: TRBJ2-1; V gene: TRBV10-2; CDR3 protein: CASSVSDYNEQFF; CDR3 DNA: TGCGCCAGCTCGGTTAGCGACTACAATGAGCAGTTCTTC
clone size: -; D gene: TRBD1; J gene: TRBJ2-3; V gene: TRBV10-3; CDR3 protein: CAISDRVGTDTQYF; CDR3 DNA: TGTGCCATCTCTGACAGGGTTGGGACAGATACGCAGTATTTT
clone size: few; D gene: TRBD2; J gene: TRBJ2-1; V gene: TRBV2; CDR3 protein: CASSRTSGSSDEQFF; CDR3 DNA: TGTGCCAGCAGTCGGACTAGCGGGAGTAGCGATGAGCAGTTCTTC
clone size: once; D gene: -; J gene: TRBJ1-1; V gene: TRBV14; CDR3 protein: CASSQGIEPWAFF; CDR3 DNA: TGTGCCAGCAGCCAAGGAATCGAGCCTTGGGCTTTCTTT
clone size: -; D gene: TRBD1; J gene: TRBJ2-7; V gene: TRBV30; CDR3 protein: CAWSLQGAFYDEQYF; CDR3 DNA: TGTGCCTGGAGTTTACAGGGGGCATTCTACGACGAGCAGTACTTC
clone size: once; D gene: -; J gene: TRBJ1-1; V gene: TRBV9; CDR3 protein: CASSVAQVNTEAFF; CDR3 DNA: TGTGCCAGCAGCGTAGCTCAGGTGAACACTGAAGCTTTCTTT
clone size: -; D gene: TRBD1; J gene: TRBJ1-1; V gene: TRBV20-1; CDR3 protein: CSARGDREAFF; CDR3 DNA: TGCAGTGCTAGGGGGGACAGGGAAGCTTTCTTT
clone size: -; D gene: -; J gene: TRBJ2-6; V gene: TRBV30; CDR3 protein: CAWTSSGANVLTF; CDR3 DNA: TGTGCCTGGACTAGCTCTGGGGCCAACGTCCTGACTTTC
clone size: -; D gene: TRBD2; J gene: TRBJ2-2; V gene: TRBV28; CDR3 protein: CASSPTRGAGELFF; CDR3 DNA: TGTGCCAGCAGTCCTACCCGGGGGGCCGGGGAGCTGTTTTTT
clone size: -; D gene: TRBD1; J gene: TRBJ2-7; V gene: TRBV2; CDR3 protein: CASSEVQFVSPEDRDPYEQYF; CDR3 DNA: TGTGCCAGCAGTGAAGTTCAATTTGTCTCACCGGAGGACAGGGACCCCTACGAGCAGTACTTC
clone size: -; D gene: -; J gene: TRBJ2-5; V gene: TRBV9; CDR3 protein: CASSPSFRETQYF; CDR3 DNA: TGTGCCAGCAGCCCTAGTTTTAGGGAGACCCAGTACTTC
clone size: -; D gene: -; J gene: TRBJ2-1; V gene: TRBV30; CDR3 protein: CAWSQQPSGEQFF; CDR3 DNA: TGTGCCTGGAGCCAGCAACCCTCCGGGGAGCAGTTCTTC
clone size: -; D gene: -; J gene: TRBJ1-2; V gene: TRBV30; CDR3 protein: CAWSFSGNYGYTF; CDR3 DNA: TGTGCCTGGAGCTTCTCGGGGAACTATGGCTACACCTTC
clone size: -; D gene: -; J gene: TRBJ2-1; V gene: TRBV11-3; CDR3 protein: CASSLHGDEQFF; CDR3 DNA: TGTGCCAGCAGCTTACACGGGGATGAGCAGTTCTTC
clone size: -; D gene: -; J gene: TRBJ1-2; V gene: TRBV5-5; CDR3 protein: CASSPGAVYGYTF; CDR3 DNA: TGTGCCAGCAGCCCCGGAGCCGTCTATGGCTACACCTTC
clone size: once; D gene: -; J gene: TRBJ1-2; V gene: TRBV28; CDR3 protein: CASRPPTGYGYTF; CDR3 DNA: TGTGCCAGCAGACCACCGACAGGATATGGCTACACCTTC
clone size: -; D gene: -; J gene: TRBJ2-3; V gene: TRBV7-2; CDR3 protein: CASSFGGSRDTQYF; CDR3 DNA: TGTGCCAGCAGCTTCGGAGGGAGTAGAGATACGCAGTATTTT
clone size: many; D gene: -; J gene: TRBJ1-1; V gene: TRBV13; CDR3 protein: CASSQEGSIEGTEAFF; CDR3 DNA: TGTGCCAGCAGCCAAGAAGGTTCTATCGAGGGCACTGAAGCTTTCTTT
clone size: -; D gene: -; J gene: TRBJ2-7; V gene: TRBV7-8; CDR3 protein: CASSLGRTYEQYF; CDR3 DNA: TGTGCCAGCAGCTTGGGGCGTACCTACGAGCAGTACTTC
clone size: few; D gene: -; J gene: TRBJ1-1; V gene: TRBV4-1; CDR3 protein: CASTLGRNTEAFF; CDR3 DNA: TGCGCCAGCACCCTAGGCCGGAACACTGAAGCTTTCTTT
clone size: -; D gene: TRBD1; J gene: TRBJ1-6; V gene: TRBV11-2; CDR3 protein: CASSFKTGQGGGPLHF; CDR3 DNA: TGTGCCAGCAGTTTTAAAACCGGACAGGGAGGGGGTCCCCTCCACTTT
clone size: -; D gene: -; J gene: TRBJ2-2; V gene: TRBV25-1; CDR3 protein: CANPSEAPPEDTGELFF; CDR3 DNA: TGTGCCAACCCGAGTGAAGCCCCTCCCGAGGACACCGGGGAGCTGTTTTTT